Listed below are T cell receptor beta chains from one sample, sequenced in a study of blood T cell repertoires in COVID-19. Libraries were prepared by immunoSEQ multiplex PCR; TCRdb keeps only in-frame clonotypes and omits some of them. In the table there are 200,000 to 250,000 clones, about 84% of which are singletons. Sequenced input: peripheral blood. These receptors were taken from a man of 80 years or more with acute or convalescent COVID-19. Each CDR3 is given with its conserved first and last residue. D genes are given only for firm matches. Size is stated for part of the rows, as once, few or many counts, or as a class when the clone is expanded.

TRBV6-1	TRBJ2-7	once	TRBD1	CASSGTGTGGAPYEQYF	TGTGCCAGCAGTGGAACCGGGACAGGGGGCGCCCCCTACGAGCAGTACTTC
TRBV7-9	TRBJ2-2	NA	TRBD2	CASSPPRGGTGELFF	TGTGCCAGCAGCCCTCCAAGGGGAGGGACCGGGGAGCTGTTTTTT
TRBV10-3	TRBJ2-7	few	TRBD1	CAISESAPGQSTYEQYF	TGTGCCATCAGTGAGTCAGCTCCGGGACAGTCGACCTACGAGCAGTACTTC
TRBV3-1/TRBV3-2	TRBJ2-3	NA	TRBD2	CASSPSGIYSDTQYF	TGTGCCAGCAGCCCTAGCGGGATTTATTCAGATACGCAGTATTTT
TRBV18	TRBJ1-4	once	NA	CASSLLVGGDEKLFF	TGTGCCAGCTCACTTTTGGTCGGGGGTGATGAAAAACTGTTTTTT
TRBV4-1	TRBJ1-4	NA	NA	CASSQAGTGNEKLFF	TGCGCCAGCAGCCAAGCGGGAACTGGGAATGAAAAACTGTTTTTT
TRBV5-1	TRBJ1-1	NA	NA	CASTPTGGTTEAFF	TGCGCCAGCACCCCGACGGGGGGTACCACTGAAGCTTTCTTT
TRBV5-1	TRBJ2-3	NA	TRBD2	CASSGTSGRRASTDTQYF	TGCGCCAGCAGCGGGACTAGCGGGAGGCGTGCTAGCACAGATACGCAGTATTTT
TRBV6-6	TRBJ1-1	NA	NA	CASSYGGTVNTEAFF	TGTGCCAGCAGTTACGGGGGGACGGTCAACACTGAAGCTTTCTTT
TRBV29-1	TRBJ2-1	NA	TRBD2	CSVEDHGGAYNEQFF	TGCAGCGTTGAAGATCATGGGGGGGCCTACAATGAGCAGTTCTTC
TRBV28	TRBJ1-1	NA	TRBD1	CASLNRGRRSAAFF	TGTGCCAGCCTGAACAGGGGGAGAAGGTCGGCTGCTTTCTTT
TRBV7-3	TRBJ2-7	NA	NA	CASSPLSGYEQYF	TGTGCCAGCAGCCCCTTAAGCGGGTACGAGCAGTACTTC
TRBV2	TRBJ1-4	NA	NA	CASSEQGLATNEKLFF	TGTGCCAGCAGTGAACAGGGTTTGGCAACTAATGAAAAACTGTTTTTT
TRBV2	TRBJ1-3	NA	NA	CASSELPGNTIYF	TGTGCCAGCAGTGAACTTCCTGGAAACACCATATATTTT
TRBV7-2	TRBJ2-5	NA	NA	CASSSTTQTGQETQYF	TGTGCCAGCAGCTCTACAACCCAAACGGGACAAGAGACCCAGTACTTC
TRBV5-1	TRBJ2-6	NA	NA	CASSFRGTNSGANVLTF	TGCGCCAGCAGCTTCAGGGGAACCAACTCTGGGGCCAACGTCCTGACTTTC
TRBV28	TRBJ2-7	NA	TRBD1	CASSFYGTGHYEQYF	TGTGCCAGCAGTTTCTACGGGACAGGGCACTACGAGCAGTACTTC